This T cell receptor beta chain was recovered during a study of T cell repertoires in cytomegalovirus infection. Study-level results: The ex vivo response was dominated by HLA-C-restricted CMV-specific TCR beta clonotypes.

Each CDR3 protein is one row after TCRdb ran MiXCR on the reads. The repertoire holds some 220,000 distinct CDR3 sequences, under 8.5% seen once, with about 6% in the top ten. Germline V gene sequence: CDR1 SGHTA, CDR2 FQGNSA. The CDR3 is 14 amino acids. Trimming pared 5 bases from V and 5 bases from J, leaving 13 bases between. This clonotype has a count of ten or more. The antigen is not known. The rearrangement joins TRBV7-2 to TRBJ2-1, with a tentative D call TRBD1 (5 bases). This receptor was taken from a human donor in good health (CMV status not recorded). Some clones in this sample may be carry-over from other donors' samples. Sequencing was performed on PBMCs. The CDR3 loop reads CASSPQGRDNEQFF. The CDR3 nucleotides read TGTGCCAGCAGCCCGCAGGGTCGCGACAATGAGCAGTTCTTC.